A single sample gave rise to the 22 T cell receptor beta chains below, sequenced in a study of CD8 T cells in Susac syndrome. The RNA input was about 0.45 to 1 ug, and it was reverse transcribed with random hexamers. TCRdb fed the immunoSEQ multiplex PCR reads into MiXCR, producing one record per CDR3 protein. The sample yields about 130,000 distinct CDR3 sequences, over 85% seen once. Sequencing input: CD8+ T cells from PBMCs. Source of these receptors: a human donor with multiple sclerosis.

The chain couples TRBV5-4 to TRBJ2-1; 10 bases match TRBD2. With V trimmed by 0 bases and J by 5 bases, 8 bases remained unmatched. CDR3 length: 17 residues. Per germline, CDR1 SGHNT and CDR2 YYREEE (reference sequence). CDR3 amino acids: CASSLVAGGPGNNEQFF. CDR3 coding DNA: TGTGCCAGCAGCTTGGTAGCGGGGGGCCCCGGGAACAATGAGCAGTTCTTC.

The chain employs TRBV15 and TRBJ2-2; maybe TRBD2 (6 bases). Germline V lookup: CDR1 LNHNV, CDR2 YYDKDF (reference sequence). Trimming removed 1 base at V and 10 bases at J, with 10 bases between. This CDR3 spans 13 amino acids. CDR3 protein: CATSRGREVELFF. The CDR3 nucleotides are TGTGCCACCAGCAGAGGCAGGGAGGTGGAGCTGTTTTTT.

The chain is built from TRBV13 and TRBJ1-3; unclear D gene. This CDR3 has 15 amino acids. CDR1 and CDR2 (germline): PRHDT, FYEKMQ (reference sequence). The germline V and J ends were trimmed by 5 bases and 0 bases, with 11 bases remaining between them. The CDR3 sequence: CASSSRALSGNTIYF. The CDR3 bases are TGTGCCAGCAGCAGCCGGGCCCTCTCTGGAAACACCATATATTTT.

The V call is TRBV7-9, the J call TRBJ2-3; D is undetermined. The CDR3 is 16 residues long. V lost 3 bases to trimming and J lost 1 base, with 14 bases between them. The germline V gene encodes CDR1 SEHNR and CDR2 FQNEAQ (reference sequence). CDR3 nucleotide sequence: TGTGCCAGCAGCTTGCGAGACTCACCCCGCACAGATACGCAGTATTTT. Translating it yields CASSLRDSPRTDTQYF.

The chain has TRBV6-5 and TRBJ2-7; a possible D gene is TRBD1 (5 bases). Germline V gene lookup returns CDR1 MNHEY and CDR2 SVGAGI. Trimming pared 2 bases from V and 7 bases from J, leaving 6 bases between. The CDR3 extends over 11 amino acids. CDR3 residues: CASSYGAEQYF. CDR3 coding DNA: TGTGCCAGCAGTTACGGGGCAGAGCAGTACTTC.

V usage is TRBV7-8 and J usage is TRBJ1-1; unclear D gene. Germline V lookup: CDR1 SGHVS, CDR2 FQNEAQ. The CDR3 covers 14 residues. The V and J ends lost 4 bases and 0 bases respectively, with 9 bases between them. CDR3 DNA sequence: TGTGCCAGCAGCTCCCGGACGGTGAACACTGAAGCTTTCTTT. Translation gives CASSSRTVNTEAFF. The full variable domain, in which reference TRBV7-8 and TRBJ1-1 provide the parts outside the CDR3, is GAGVSQSPRYKVAKRGQDVALRCDPISGHVSLFWYQQALGQGPEFLTYFQNEAQLDKSGLPSDRFFAERPEGSVSTLKIQRTQQEDSAVYLCASSSRTVNTEAFFGQGTRLTVV.

This sequence joins TRBV13 and TRBJ2-1; 10 bases are shared with TRBD1. The CDR3 has 14 amino acids. The germline V gene encodes CDR1 PRHDT and CDR2 FYEKMQ (reference sequence). V gave up 7 bases and J gave up 7 bases; unmatched junction bases: 7. CDR3 nucleotide sequence: TGTGCCAGCAACAAGGGACAGGGGAGTAATGAGCAGTTCTTC. Its translation is CASNKGQGSNEQFF. Full variable domain (rest looked up from reference TRBV13 and TRBJ2-1): AAGVIQSPRHLIKEKRETATLKCYPIPRHDTVYWYQQGPGQDPQFLISFYEKMQSDKGSIPDRFSAQQFSDYHSELNMSSLELGDSALYFCASNKGQGSNEQFFGPGTRLTVL.

V is TRBV4-1 and J is TRBJ2-7; TRBD2 matches at 10 bases. The ends lost 2 bases at V and 4 bases at J; junction bases unmatched: 5. Germline V CDR1 and CDR2: MGHRA, YSYEKL. The CDR3 extends over 15 amino acids. The chain's CDR3 is CASSQMASGRYEQYV. The CDR3 region has the DNA TGCGCCAGCAGCCAAATGGCTAGCGGGAGATACGAGCAGTACGTC.

The chain uses TRBV9 and TRBJ2-1; 10 bases map to TRBD2. This CDR3 region has 17 residues. J lost 4 bases, V lost 2 bases, and 9 bases had no gene match. Germline CDR1 and CDR2: SGDLS and YYNGEE. The CDR3 region has the DNA TGTGCCAGCAGCGTCACCCAACTAGCGGGGATATACAATGAGCAGTTCTTC. Its protein is CASSVTQLAGIYNEQFF.

J is TRBJ1-5 and V is TRBV13; tentatively, D is TRBD1 (5 bases). Germline CDR1 reads PRHDT; CDR2 reads FYEKMQ (reference sequence). V gave up 5 bases and J gave up 3 bases, with 17 bases separating them. The CDR3 has 16 amino acids. CDR3 residues: CASSASGTENNQPQHF. The CDR3 nucleotides read TGTGCCAGCAGCGCTTCCGGGACGGAGAACAATCAGCCCCAGCATTTT.

This chain connects TRBV29-1 to TRBJ2-7; 8 bases align to TRBD1. With V trimmed by 7 bases and J by 2 bases, 4 bases remained unmatched. The CDR3 covers 12 residues. Looked up from germline, CDR1 is SQVTM and CDR2 is ANQGSEA. This CDR3 reads CSAGTGPYEQYF. CDR3 DNA sequence: TGCAGCGCCGGGACAGGACCCTACGAGCAGTACTTC.

This chain uses TRBV28 with TRBJ2-2; tentatively, D is TRBD1 (6 bases). Per germline, CDR1 MDHEN and CDR2 SYDVKM. The CDR3 runs to 15 residues. V dropped 10 bases and J dropped 1 base, with 16 bases sitting between them. The CDR3 protein is CATSVRGQNTGELFF. CDR3 DNA sequence: TGTGCCACCTCAGTAAGGGGACAGAACACCGGGGAGCTGTTTTTT.

This clonotype was found a few times. V is TRBV10-2 and J is TRBJ2-7; D is unresolved. The V gene lost 5 bases and the J gene lost 2 bases, with 10 bases spanning the gap. Germline V gives CDR1 WSHSY, CDR2 SAAADI. CDR3 length: 13 amino acids. The DNA for the CDR3 is TGCGCCAGCAGTCGGCCACTACCCTACGAGCAGTACTTC. Translation: CASSRPLPYEQYF.

This clonotype was recorded once. The V gene is TRBV24-1, the J gene TRBJ2-5; 7 bases fit TRBD2. The trim removed 1 base at V and 5 bases at J, leaving 3 bases unmatched. CDR3 length: 14 residues. Germline CDR1 is KGHDR and CDR2 is SFDVKD. The CDR3 nucleotides read TGTGCCACCAGTGATTTCTCGGGAGGTGAGACCCAGTACTTC. Its translation is CATSDFSGGETQYF.

The V call is TRBV27, the J call TRBJ1-1; D gene uncertain. The V gene's germline CDR1 is MNHEY and CDR2 SMNVEV (reference sequence). This CDR3 has 13 residues. V lost 2 bases, J lost 5 bases, and 9 bases lay in between. The CDR3 DNA sequence: TGTGCCAGCAGTTTAGGAGTCCAGACTGAAGCTTTCTTT. This sequence encodes CASSLGVQTEAFF.

The J gene is TRBJ2-5, the V gene TRBV6-5, with TRBD2 matching 8 bases. Germline V gene lookup returns CDR1 MNHEY and CDR2 SVGAGI. The V gene end was trimmed by 7 bases and the J gene end by 2 bases; junction bases not matched to a gene: 9. The CDR3 contains 15 residues. CDR3 nucleotide sequence: TGTGCCAGCACCTACGGGGGGGGGAGTCAAGAGACCCAGTACTTC. Protein: CASTYGGGSQETQYF.

The CDR3 nucleotides are TGTGCCAGCTCAGCCGGGACAGAGAACACCGGGGAGCTGTTTTTT. It yields the protein CASSAGTENTGELFF. The chain carries TRBV18 and TRBJ2-2, with 7 bases that match TRBD1. Per germline, CDR1 KGHSH and CDR2 LQKENI. The V gene end was trimmed by 5 bases and the J gene end by 1 base; junction bases not matched to a gene: 4. The length of the CDR3 is 15 residues.

Only one count was recorded for this clonotype. The chain links TRBV7-9 to TRBJ1-1; D unresolved. The CDR3 loop spans 14 amino acids. The V end was cut by 5 bases, the J end by 0 bases, with 10 bases between. Per germline, CDR1 SEHNR and CDR2 FQNEAQ (reference sequence). The CDR3 is CASSARNLNTEAFF. In nucleotides, the CDR3 is TGTGCCAGCAGCGCCAGGAATCTGAACACTGAAGCTTTCTTT. Based on the CDR3 plus reference TRBV7-9 and TRBJ1-1, the full variable domain is DTGVSQNPRHKITKRGQNVTFRCDPISEHNRLYWYRQTLGQGPEFLTYFQNEAQLEKSRLLSDRFSAERPKGSFSTLEIQRTEQGDSAMYLCASSARNLNTEAFFGQGTRLTVV.

The CDR3 DNA is TGTGCCACCAGCAGACCGGGACAGGGGGAAGGGAGCGAGCAGTACTTC. Its translation is CATSRPGQGEGSEQYF. The rearrangement joins TRBV15 to TRBJ2-7; 11 nucleotides match TRBD1. CDR1 is LNHNV, CDR2 YYDKDF, per germline (reference sequence). The CDR3 is made up of 16 amino acids. Trimming at V came to 2 bases and at J to 6 bases, leaving 9 bases not matched to a gene.

The CDR3 sequence: CASSIRLVKKETQYF. Here the CDR3 DNA reads TGTGCCAGCAGCATCCGACTAGTGAAAAAGGAGACCCAGTACTTC. V gene TRBV9 combines with J gene TRBJ2-5; D perhaps matches TRBD2 (6 bases). The V end was cut by 4 bases, the J end by 5 bases, with 18 bases between. Per the germline V gene, CDR1 is SGDLS and CDR2 is YYNGEE. This CDR3 is built from 15 residues.

V and J are TRBV6-5 and TRBJ2-5; 7 bases are a match to TRBD1. V shed 4 bases, J shed 2 bases, and the junction held 16 bases outside the gene matches. There are 18 residues in the CDR3. In germline, CDR1 is MNHEY, CDR2 SVGAGI. The DNA of the CDR3 is TGTGCCAGCAGTTTAGGGCCCGATTGGACAGGTCCACAAGAGACCCAGTACTTC. Protein sequence: CASSLGPDWTGPQETQYF.

This chain uses TRBV23-1 with TRBJ1-5; D possibly corresponds to TRBD1 (6 bases). TRBV23-1 has ORF status, its function being uncertain. With 7 bases removed from V and 0 bases from J, the gap between germline ends came to 19 bases. The CDR3 totals 17 residues. This CDR3 is CASIRDTGPISNQPQHF. The CDR3 nucleotides read TGCGCCAGCATTCGGGACACCGGACCGATTAGCAATCAGCCCCAGCATTTT.